Below are 28 T cell receptor beta chains sequenced from a single sample in a study of OX40 agonist ivuxolimab in advanced cancers. Clones were read by immunoSEQ multiplex PCR, and TCRdb kept only the in-frame ones, dropping some. The table lists 100,000 to 150,000 clones, roughly 92% of them singletons. The sample consisted of CD4+ or CD8+ T cells sorted from blood, taken in a trial of the OX40 agonist ivuxolimab. These receptors were obtained from an adult with an advanced solid tumor such as melanoma, head and neck, liver or kidney cancer.

The chain carries TRBV28 and TRBJ2-3; TRBD2 agrees at 8 bases. This CDR3 comprises 15 residues. Trimming removed 8 bases from V and 6 bases from J; junction bases left unmatched: 13. In germline, CDR1 is MDHEN, CDR2 SYDVKM. The CDR3 sequence: CASGGKAGEVDTQYF. CDR3 nucleotides: TGTGCCAGCGGAGGCAAAGCGGGAGAGGTCGATACGCAGTATTTT.

The chain carries TRBV9 and TRBJ1-1; D unclear. The CDR3 runs 14 residues. V lost 3 bases and J lost 0, with 9 bases in between. The germline CDR1 and CDR2 sequences are SGDLS and YYNGEE. The chain's CDR3 is CASSAQVMNTEAFF. The DNA for the CDR3 is TGTGCCAGCAGCGCCCAGGTTATGAACACTGAAGCTTTCTTT.

The V gene is TRBV25-1, the J gene TRBJ2-2; the match to TRBD2 covers 7 bases. Germline loops: CDR1 MGHDK, CDR2 SYGVNS. This CDR3 is 15 amino acids long. The ends lost 4 bases at V and 2 bases at J; junction bases unmatched: 4. As DNA, the CDR3 is TGTGCCAGCAGTGCGGGACTACATAACACCGGGGAGCTGTTTTTT. It encodes CASSAGLHNTGELFF.

J is TRBJ2-1 and V is TRBV29-1; D is perhaps TRBD2 (6 bases). CDR3 length: 19 amino acids. V was cut by 4 bases and J by 0 bases, with 25 bases left in between. The germline V gene encodes CDR1 SQVTM and CDR2 ANQGSEA. This CDR3 is CSVAGVAFTVRSSYNEQFF. The CDR3 DNA reads as TGCAGCGTTGCGGGGGTTGCTTTTACAGTCAGGAGCTCCTACAATGAGCAGTTCTTC.

The chain employs TRBV30 and TRBJ1-1, with unresolved D. Germline lookup yields CDR1 GTSNPN and CDR2 SVGIG (reference sequence). The CDR3 has 12 residues. Trimming removed 3 bases at V and 6 bases at J, with 11 bases between. The CDR3 here is CAWRVDSPEAFF. The CDR3 region has the DNA TGTGCCTGGAGGGTTGACTCCCCTGAAGCTTTCTTT.

The chain is built from TRBV19 and TRBJ2-5; 9 positions agree with TRBD1. J gave up 2 bases and V 6 bases, and 10 bases lay outside the gene matches. CDR1 is LNHDA and CDR2 is SQIVND in the germline V gene (reference sequence). The CDR3 totals 16 residues. CDR3 sequence reads: CASSSHPDRGQETQYF. The CDR3 region has the DNA TGTGCCAGTAGCTCCCATCCGGACAGGGGACAAGAGACCCAGTACTTC. Based on the CDR3 plus reference TRBV19 and TRBJ2-5, the full variable domain is DGGITQSPKYLFRKEGQNVTLSCEQNLNHDAMYWYRQDPGQGLRLIYYSQIVNDFQKGDIAEGYSVSREKKESFPLTVTSAQKNPTAFYLCASSSHPDRGQETQYFGPGTRLLVL.

The rearrangement uses TRBV19 and TRBJ2-2; D is perhaps TRBD1 (6 bases). CDR3 length equals 15 residues. Germline loops: CDR1 LNHDA, CDR2 SQIVND (reference sequence). The V end was cut by 10 bases, the J end by 3 bases, with 18 bases between. The CDR3 is CATAVGGAYTGELFF. The CDR3 bases are TGTGCCACCGCAGTTGGGGGCGCGTACACCGGGGAGCTGTTTTTT.

The chain combines TRBV9 with TRBJ1-1; D perhaps matches TRBD1 (5 bases). This CDR3 spans 16 amino acids. Looked up from germline, CDR1 is SGDLS and CDR2 is YYNGEE. V lost 0 bases to trimming and J lost 4 bases, with 16 bases between them. In DNA, the CDR3 is TGTGCCAGCAGCGTAGATGGGGGATCTTCGGCCACTGAAGCTTTCTTT. Protein product: CASSVDGGSSATEAFF. The whole variable domain, remainder taken from reference TRBV9 and TRBJ1-1, is DSGVTQTPKHLITATGQRVTLRCSPRSGDLSVYWYQQSLDQGLQFLIQYYNGEERAKGNILERFSAQQFPDLHSELNLSSLELGDSALYFCASSVDGGSSATEAFFGQGTRLTVV.

The chain is built from TRBV11-1 and TRBJ2-1; D unresolved. The germline V gene encodes CDR1 SGHAT and CDR2 FQDESV (reference sequence). The V and J ends lost 7 bases and 0 bases respectively, with 19 bases between them. This CDR3 is built from 17 residues. The CDR3 DNA reads TGTGCCAGCACGCCTCTCTCACACGGCGGCTCCTACAATGAGCAGTTCTTC. Protein product: CASTPLSHGGSYNEQFF.

This chain uses TRBV7-6 with TRBJ1-3; D unclear. V gave up 4 bases and J gave up 0 bases, with 16 bases separating them. The CDR3 totals 17 residues. Germline V gene lookup returns CDR1 SGHVS and CDR2 FNYEAQ. The CDR3 here is CASSSGLLLNSGNTIYF. CDR3 DNA: TGTGCCAGCAGCTCCGGGTTACTATTAAACTCTGGAAACACCATATATTTT.

The chain has TRBV11-3 and TRBJ1-5, with D maybe TRBD1 (5 bases). V was clipped by 5 bases and J by 4 bases, with 12 bases between them. The CDR3 has 14 residues. From germline, CDR1 is SGHNT and CDR2 YENEEA. As DNA, the CDR3 is TGTGCCAGCAGCCCCGCGGGGGGGAATCAGCCCCAGCATTTT. Its protein is CASSPAGGNQPQHF.

The V call is TRBV5-1, the J call TRBJ1-1, with 8 bases identical to TRBD1. The CDR3 extends over 14 amino acids. Germline CDR1 SGHRS, CDR2 YFSETQ. V lost 3 bases and J lost 1; bases outside the gene matches: 2. The CDR3 nucleotides are TGCGCCAGCAGCTCCGGGACAGGGAACACTGAAGCTTTCTTT. Translated, it gives CASSSGTGNTEAFF.

This chain joins TRBV9 and TRBJ2-2; D gene ambiguous. The CDR3 spans 16 residues. Trimming shortened V by 1 base and J by 0 bases, and 10 bases separated the two germline ends. The germline V gene has CDR1 SGDLS and CDR2 YYNGEE. The CDR3 loop is CASSVIGIPNTGELFF. CDR3 in DNA: TGTGCCAGCAGCGTAATAGGAATACCGAACACCGGGGAGCTGTTTTTT. Complete variable domain (other parts from reference TRBV9 and TRBJ2-2): DSGVTQTPKHLITATGQRVTLRCSPRSGDLSVYWYQQSLDQGLQFLIQYYNGEERAKGNILERFSAQQFPDLHSELNLSSLELGDSALYFCASSVIGIPNTGELFFGEGSRLTVL.

The V gene is TRBV7-2, the J gene TRBJ2-2, with D tentatively TRBD1 (6 bases). CDR3 length equals 14 residues. V lost 5 bases and J 3 bases, leaving 10 bases between the germline ends. The germline V gene encodes CDR1 SGHTA and CDR2 FQGNSA. The CDR3 protein is CASSLYRDTGELFF. The CDR3 DNA is TGTGCCAGCAGCCTGTACAGGGACACCGGGGAGCTGTTTTTT.

This sequence joins TRBV7-2 and TRBJ2-5, with D perhaps TRBD1 (6 bases). The CDR3 is made up of 15 amino acids. CDR1 and CDR2 from the germline V gene are SGHTA and FQGNSA. The V end was cut by 5 bases, the J end by 3 bases, with 16 bases between. The CDR3 nucleotides read TGTGCCAGCAGCCCCACAGGGCTGTCCGAAGAGACCCAGTACTTC. This sequence encodes CASSPTGLSEETQYF.

CDR3 residues: CASSELSRRQYF. The CDR3 region has the DNA TGTGCCAGCAGTGAGTTATCGCGACGGCAGTACTTC. V gene TRBV6-1 combines with J gene TRBJ2-7, with D hard to call. Trimming shortened V by 3 bases and J by 9 bases, and 12 bases separated the two germline ends. The CDR3 is made up of 12 amino acids. Germline CDR1 and CDR2: MNHNS and SASEGT.

This clone has only one observation. The rearrangement links TRBV4-3 to TRBJ2-2; D is unresolved. V lost 1 base to trimming and J lost 7 bases, with 16 bases between them. The CDR3 is 16 residues long. Per the germline V gene, CDR1 is LGHNA and CDR2 is YSLEER. Here the CDR3 DNA reads TGCGCCAGCAGCCAAGTTTTAACACCGGTGGGCGGGGAGCTGTTTTTT. It specifies CASSQVLTPVGGELFF.

The chain links TRBV4-1 to TRBJ1-1; no firm D call. This CDR3 has 17 amino acids. Per the germline V gene, CDR1 is MGHRA and CDR2 is YSYEKL. The V gene lost 0 bases and the J gene lost 0 bases, with 14 bases spanning the gap. CDR3 DNA: TGCGCCAGCAGCCAAGATAGTGGGCTAGGGCTGAACACTGAAGCTTTCTTT. Translating gives CASSQDSGLGLNTEAFF.

This chain joins TRBV28 and TRBJ1-5; 7 bases are a match to TRBD1. This CDR3 is 14 amino acids long. The germline CDR1 and CDR2 sequences are MDHEN and SYDVKM. Trimming cost V 8 bases and J 1 base; bases outside gene matches: 5. The CDR3 reads CASSRGVSNQPQHF. DNA of the CDR3: TGTGCCAGCTCCAGGGGGGTAAGCAATCAGCCCCAGCATTTT.

The chain couples TRBV18 to TRBJ2-7; D is unclear. The germline V gene encodes CDR1 KGHSH and CDR2 LQKENI. The V gene lost 2 bases and the J gene lost 0 bases, with 11 bases spanning the gap. The CDR3 consists of 15 residues. As DNA, the CDR3 is TGTGCCAGCTCACCAAAGGACCGGAGCTCCTACGAGCAGTACTTC. Amino acid sequence: CASSPKDRSSYEQYF.

The chain links TRBV5-1 to TRBJ2-3; 11 bases are shared with TRBD2. Unmatched junction bases numbered 3, after V lost 3 bases and J lost 0 bases. The germline gives CDR1 SGHRS, CDR2 YFSETQ. This CDR3 has 16 residues. For the CDR3, the DNA is TGCGCCAGCAGCTCCAGGACTAGCGGGAGCACAGATACGCAGTATTTT. It yields the protein CASSSRTSGSTDTQYF. The variable domain in full, with the rest retrieved from reference TRBV5-1 and TRBJ2-3, is KAGVTQTPRYLIKTRGQQVTLSCSPISGHRSVSWYQQTPGQGLQFLFEYFSETQRNKGNFPGRFSGRQFSNSRSEMNVSTLELGDSALYLCASSSRTSGSTDTQYFGPGTRLTVL.

V gene TRBV28 combines with J gene TRBJ1-4, with 7 bases aligning to TRBD1. The V segment lost 6 bases and the J segment 4 bases; nucleotides outside the gene matches: 5. Germline V CDR1 and CDR2: MDHEN, SYDVKM. The CDR3 spans 14 residues. CDR3 sequence (DNA): TGTGCCAGCAGCTCGGGACAGATTAATGAAAAACTGTTTTTT. It yields the protein CASSSGQINEKLFF.

The chain carries TRBV7-3 and TRBJ2-5; 8 positions match TRBD2. This CDR3 spans 15 amino acids. V shed 2 bases, J shed 5 bases, and the junction held 7 bases outside the gene matches. Germline V CDR1 and CDR2: SGHTA, FQGTGA. For the CDR3, the DNA is TGTGCCAGCAGCTTAGACGGGAGGGCAAGGGAGACCCAGTACTTC. Residues: CASSLDGRARETQYF.

This chain joins TRBV7-2 and TRBJ1-2, with D perhaps matching TRBD1 (5 bases). The germline gives CDR1 SGHTA, CDR2 FQGNSA. Trimming pared 5 bases from V and 7 bases from J, leaving 17 bases between. The CDR3 has 14 residues. The CDR3 spells CASSPGPGAVGYTF. CDR3 coding DNA: TGTGCCAGCAGCCCGGGACCGGGTGCCGTTGGCTACACCTTC.

This clone occurred once. The chain combines TRBV7-8 with TRBJ1-1; D is possibly TRBD1 (5 bases). Trimming removed 1 base at V and 10 bases at J, with 25 bases between. Germline CDR1 is SGHVS and CDR2 is FQNEAQ. The CDR3 sequence is 17 residues long. The CDR3 protein is CASSLGGWGTFGQRAFF. CDR3 DNA: TGTGCCAGCAGCTTAGGGGGTTGGGGGACGTTCGGGCAGCGAGCTTTCTTT.

The sample holds one count of this clone. V gene TRBV28 combines with J gene TRBJ2-1, with 7 bases fitting TRBD2. The CDR3 contains 21 residues. Germline CDR1 MDHEN, CDR2 SYDVKM. After removal of 6 bases from V and 4 bases from J, the junction contained 27 bases not matched to a gene. Written as DNA, the CDR3 is TGTGCCAGCAGCCTAGGACTGGCGGGGGAACCCCCCCCCTCACGATACAATGAGCAGTTCTTC. Encoded protein: CASSLGLAGEPPPSRYNEQFF.

Written as DNA, the CDR3 is TGTGCCAGCATGGGCAGGACAAAAGAGACCCAGTACTTC. Translating gives CASMGRTKETQYF. The chain has TRBV2 and TRBJ2-5; TRBD1 might be the D (5 bases). The CDR3 loop spans 13 amino acids. V lost 7 bases and J 3 bases, leaving 12 bases between the germline ends. Looked up from germline, CDR1 is SNHLY and CDR2 is FYNNEI.

The chain combines TRBV30 with TRBJ1-5, with D tentatively TRBD1 (6 bases). The ends were cut back, 3 bases at V and 9 bases at J, with 18 bases in the middle. The germline gives CDR1 GTSNPN, CDR2 SVGIG (reference sequence). There are 14 residues in the CDR3. The CDR3 DNA sequence: TGTGCCTGGAGCGACAGGATATCGGGGAGGCCCCAGCATTTT. Its translation is CAWSDRISGRPQHF.